The 18 T cell receptor beta chains listed next were all sequenced from one sample in a study of shared clonotypes between healthy human individuals. The table came from immunoSEQ multiplex PCR; TCRdb's copy has only in-frame clones and leaves some out. Altogether about 470,000 clones are present, roughly 77% being singletons, with the ten largest covering about 13%. What was sequenced was PBMCs. The receptor source for this set is a woman aged 40 to 50 in good health. Some clones in this sample may be carry-over from other donors' samples.

This clone was detected a few times. The genes are TRBV5-6 and TRBJ2-7; D perhaps matches TRBD2 (7 bases). Germline CDR1 is SGHDT and CDR2 is YYEEEE. V was cut by 4 bases and J by 6 bases, with 14 bases left in between. The CDR3 is 13 residues long. The CDR3 is CASSQGGDGEQYF. As DNA, the CDR3 is TGTGCCAGCAGCCAAGGGGGGGACGGCGAGCAGTACTTC.

The chain recombines TRBV7-2 with TRBJ2-4; TRBD2 might be the D (5 bases). CDR1 is SGHTA and CDR2 is FQGNSA in the germline V gene. The CDR3 contains 13 residues. Trimming cost V 3 bases and J 8 bases, with 11 bases left between them. The CDR3 DNA reads as TGTGCCAGCAGCTTCGGCGGGTGGGACATTCAGTACTTC. Translation gives CASSFGGWDIQYF.

V is TRBV27 and J is TRBJ2-5; 10 bases align to TRBD2. The CDR3 spans 16 residues. After removal of 5 bases from V and 1 base from J, the junction contained 7 bases not matched to a gene. The germline V gene has CDR1 MNHEY and CDR2 SMNVEV (reference sequence). The CDR3 DNA follows: TGTGCCAGCAGTCCGTGGACTAGCGGACTCCAAGAGACCCAGTACTTC. It codes for CASSPWTSGLQETQYF.

V gene TRBV18 combines with J gene TRBJ2-3, with 12 bases lining up with TRBD2. V shed 3 bases, J shed 5 bases, and the junction held 9 bases outside the gene matches. CDR1 is KGHSH and CDR2 is LQKENI in the germline V gene. The CDR3 consists of 17 residues. The CDR3 region has the DNA TGTGCCAGCTCACCTTTAAAGCCGGGACTAGCGGGAGATACGCAGTATTTT. Protein: CASSPLKPGLAGDTQYF.

This rearrangement joins TRBV19 to TRBJ2-5; TRBD2 aligns across 12 bases. The last part of the DNA fits TRBJ2-7 better; the J call may be wrong. Germline V gene sequence: CDR1 LNHDA, CDR2 SQIVND (reference sequence). CDR3 length equals 16 residues. This CDR3 reads CASSAETSGRFYEQYF. The CDR3 bases are TGTGCCAGTAGTGCCGAGACTAGCGGGAGATTCTACGAGCAGTACTTC.

This clone was recorded a few times. The chain has TRBV6-6 and TRBJ1-1; tentatively, D is TRBD1 (5 bases). The CDR3 sequence is 16 residues long. Germline assignment: CDR1 MNHNY and CDR2 SVGAGI (reference sequence). V lost 8 bases to trimming and J lost 0 bases, with 19 bases between them. The CDR3 DNA follows: TGTGCCAGCCGAGATCGGGGGGGAGCTATGAACACTGAAGCTTTCTTT. Protein product: CASRDRGGAMNTEAFF.

The chain uses TRBV11-3 and TRBJ2-1, with 9 bases aligning to TRBD1. CDR1 and CDR2 from the germline V gene are SGHNT and YENEEA. The length of the CDR3 is 15 residues. V gave up 1 base and J gave up 8 bases; unmatched junction bases: 6. This CDR3 reads CASSLVSGTGHEQFF. The CDR3 nucleotides read TGTGCCAGCAGCTTAGTCTCCGGGACAGGGCATGAGCAGTTCTTC.

This clone was found once. This sequence joins TRBV19 and TRBJ2-5; 8 nucleotides match TRBD2. This CDR3 contains 15 residues. J lost 5 bases, V lost 3 bases, and 8 bases had no gene match. Per the germline V gene, CDR1 is LNHDA and CDR2 is SQIVND (reference sequence). CDR3: CASSITLAGPETQYF. For the CDR3, the DNA is TGTGCCAGTAGTATTACCCTAGCGGGTCCCGAGACCCAGTACTTC.

The chain has TRBV7-2 and TRBJ2-6; 10 nucleotides line up with TRBD1. V shed 5 bases, J shed 4 bases, and the junction held 11 bases outside the gene matches. Germline V gives CDR1 SGHTA, CDR2 FQGNSA. The CDR3 runs 18 residues. CDR3 in DNA: TGTGCCAGCAGCCAAAGGGACAGGGGCGGTAAAGGGGCCAACGTCCTGACTTTC. Translation: CASSQRDRGGKGANVLTF.

The CDR3 reads CASSITGDNEQFF. The CDR3 nucleotides are TGTGCCAGTAGTATAACAGGTGACAATGAGCAGTTCTTC. V gene TRBV19 combines with J gene TRBJ2-1; the D gene is possibly TRBD1 (5 bases). From germline, CDR1 is LNHDA and CDR2 SQIVND (reference sequence). The CDR3 has 13 residues. Deletions cut 2 bases from V and 5 bases from J, with 7 bases between.

The chain links TRBV28 to TRBJ1-4, with TRBD1 matching over 7 bases. Germline assignment: CDR1 MDHEN and CDR2 SYDVKM. The junction had 5 bases not matched to a gene; V was cut back by 2 bases and J by 8 bases. This CDR3 contains 14 residues. The CDR3: CASSLRQGKEKLFF. The CDR3 DNA is TGTGCCAGCAGTTTACGACAGGGCAAGGAAAAACTGTTTTTT.

V usage is TRBV7-9 and J usage is TRBJ1-2; no clear D. Deletions cut 1 base from V and 4 bases from J, with 10 bases between. Per germline, CDR1 SEHNR and CDR2 FQNEAQ (reference sequence). The CDR3 consists of 14 residues. The CDR3 sequence is CASSLEAQTYGYTF. CDR3 nucleotide sequence: TGTGCCAGCAGCTTAGAGGCACAGACCTATGGCTACACCTTC.

The chain uses TRBV9 and TRBJ2-5; 7 bases align to TRBD1. J lost 0 bases, V lost 4 bases, and 6 bases had no gene match. Germline values: CDR1 SGDLS, CDR2 YYNGEE. The CDR3 runs 15 residues. The CDR3 protein is CASSLAGGYQETQYF. As DNA, the CDR3 is TGTGCCAGCAGCCTTGCAGGGGGTTACCAAGAGACCCAGTACTTC. The full variable domain, with the rest looked up from reference TRBV9 and TRBJ2-5, is DSGVTQTPKHLITATGQRVTLRCSPRSGDLSVYWYQQSLDQGLQFLIQYYNGEERAKGNILERFSAQQFPDLHSELNLSSLELGDSALYFCASSLAGGYQETQYFGPGTRLLVL.

The V and J genes are TRBV4-3 and TRBJ2-1; possibly TRBD2 for D (5 bases). CDR3 length: 13 amino acids. V shed 4 bases and J shed 10 bases, with 14 bases lying between them. Per germline, CDR1 LGHNA and CDR2 YSLEER. The CDR3 loop reads CASSPDRPGEQFF. CDR3 nucleotides: TGCGCCAGCAGCCCAGACCGTCCGGGGGAGCAGTTCTTC.

The CDR3 sequence is CASSFSSANYGYTF. CDR3 nucleotide sequence: TGTGCCAGCAGTTTTTCCTCGGCTAACTATGGCTACACCTTC. V usage is TRBV5-6 and J usage is TRBJ1-2; D is undetermined. The CDR3 contains 14 residues. Germline V gives CDR1 SGHDT, CDR2 YYEEEE. V was pared by 5 bases and J by 0 bases, with 11 bases between. Supplemented by reference TRBV5-6 and TRBJ1-2, the full variable domain reads DAGVTQSPTHLIKTRGQQVTLRCSPKSGHDTVSWYQQALGQGPQFIFQYYEEEERQRGNFPDRFSGHQFPNYSSELNVNALLLGDSALYLCASSFSSANYGYTFGSGTRLTVV.

The V gene is TRBV6-1, the J gene TRBJ2-7; unclear D gene. Germline values: CDR1 MNHNS, CDR2 SASEGT. The CDR3 consists of 11 residues. V was clipped by 6 bases and J by 2 bases, with 5 bases between them. CDR3 region: CASRMAYEQYF. The CDR3 DNA reads as TGTGCCAGCAGAATGGCCTACGAGCAGTACTTC.

The chain recombines TRBV2 with TRBJ2-7; 11 bases are a match to TRBD2. Looked up from germline, CDR1 is SNHLY and CDR2 is FYNNEI. The length of the CDR3 is 15 residues. Germline trimming cut 6 bases from V and 0 bases from J; bases unmatched to any gene: 4. CDR3 sequence (DNA): TGTGCCAGCAGGACTAGCGGGACATACTCCTACGAGCAGTACTTC. Protein sequence: CASRTSGTYSYEQYF.

This sequence joins TRBV28 and TRBJ1-2, with D perhaps TRBD1 (6 bases). Germline loops: CDR1 MDHEN, CDR2 SYDVKM. The length of the CDR3 is 15 residues. V gave up 4 bases and J gave up 4 bases, with 16 bases separating them. CDR3 amino acids: CASSSRRTVSYGYTF. DNA of the CDR3: TGTGCCAGCAGTTCCCGACGGACAGTCTCCTATGGCTACACCTTC.